The present T cell receptor (beta chain) was sequenced within a study of graft-versus-host responses after intestinal transplantation. Overall study: Those transplanted obtained multivisceral, liver-intestinal, or isolated intestinal grafts.

Study-level points and caveats: Recipient marrow contained GvH clones, some of which appeared first in ileum or blood.

TCRdb's table, derived via immunoSEQ multiplex PCR, lists solely in-frame clones and lacks some. The repertoire holds approximately 18,000 clones, with around 33% as singletons. The CDR3 is 15 residues long. CDR1 WNHNN and CDR2 SYGVQD come from the germline V gene (reference sequence). The trim removed 0 bases at V and 4 bases at J, leaving 0 bases unmatched. The sequenced sample was alloreactive CD4+ T cells from a mixed lymphocyte reaction culture, obtained before transplantation. Indicated subset: CFSE-low proliferating T cells sorted from approximately six-day pre-transplant mixed lymphocyte reaction (GvH or HvG direction). The gene calls are TRBV10-1 and TRBJ2-5, with 12 bases identical to TRBD2. The clonotype originates from a human patient who was an organ donor for intestinal transplantation. DNA of the CDR3: TGCGCCAGCAGTGAGTCGACTAGCGGGAGAGAGACCCAGTACTTC. Amino acids: CASSESTSGRETQYF.